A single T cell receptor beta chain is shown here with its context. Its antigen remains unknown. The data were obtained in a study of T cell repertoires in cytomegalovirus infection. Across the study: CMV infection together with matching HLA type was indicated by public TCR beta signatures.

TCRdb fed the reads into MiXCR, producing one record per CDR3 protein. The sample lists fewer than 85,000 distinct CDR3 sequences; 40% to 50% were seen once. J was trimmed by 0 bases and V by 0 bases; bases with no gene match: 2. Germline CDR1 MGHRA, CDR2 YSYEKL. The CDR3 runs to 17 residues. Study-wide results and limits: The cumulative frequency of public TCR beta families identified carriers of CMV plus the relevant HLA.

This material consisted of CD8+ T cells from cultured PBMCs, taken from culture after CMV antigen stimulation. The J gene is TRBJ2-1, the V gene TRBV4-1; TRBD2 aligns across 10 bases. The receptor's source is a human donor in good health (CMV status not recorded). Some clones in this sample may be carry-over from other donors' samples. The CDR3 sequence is CASSQEASGSSYNEQFF. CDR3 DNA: TGCGCCAGCAGCCAAGAGGCTAGCGGGAGCTCCTACAATGAGCAGTTCTTC.